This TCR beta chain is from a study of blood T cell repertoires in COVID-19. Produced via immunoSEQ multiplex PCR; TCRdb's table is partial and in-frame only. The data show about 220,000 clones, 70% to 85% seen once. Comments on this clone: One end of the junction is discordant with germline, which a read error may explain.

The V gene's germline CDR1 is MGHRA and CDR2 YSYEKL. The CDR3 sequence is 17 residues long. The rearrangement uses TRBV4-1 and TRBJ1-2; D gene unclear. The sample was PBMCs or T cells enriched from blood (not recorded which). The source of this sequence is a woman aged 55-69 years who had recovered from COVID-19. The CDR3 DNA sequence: TGCGCCAGCAGTCAAGACTCCCGGGAAACCACTAACTATGGCTACACCTTC. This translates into CASSQDSRETTNYGYTF.